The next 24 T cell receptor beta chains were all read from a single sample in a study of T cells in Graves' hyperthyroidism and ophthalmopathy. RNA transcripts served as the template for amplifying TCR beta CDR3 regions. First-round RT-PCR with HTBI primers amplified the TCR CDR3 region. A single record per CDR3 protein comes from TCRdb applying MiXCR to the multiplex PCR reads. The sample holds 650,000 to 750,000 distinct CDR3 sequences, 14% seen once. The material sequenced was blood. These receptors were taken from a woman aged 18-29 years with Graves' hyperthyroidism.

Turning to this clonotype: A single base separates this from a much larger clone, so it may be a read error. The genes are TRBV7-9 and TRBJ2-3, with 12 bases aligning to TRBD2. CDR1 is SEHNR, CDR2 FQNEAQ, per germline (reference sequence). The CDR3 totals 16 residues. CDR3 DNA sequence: TGTGCCAGCAGCCAAGATCTAGCGGGAGGGCCAGATATGCAGTATTTT. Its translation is CASSQDLAGGPDMQYF.

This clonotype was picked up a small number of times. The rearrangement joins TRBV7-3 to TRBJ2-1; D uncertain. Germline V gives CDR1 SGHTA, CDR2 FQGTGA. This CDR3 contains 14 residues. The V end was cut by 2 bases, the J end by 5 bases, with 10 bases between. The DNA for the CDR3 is TGTGCCAGCAGCTTATACGTTTTCGACAATGAGCAGTTCTTC. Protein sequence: CASSLYVFDNEQFF. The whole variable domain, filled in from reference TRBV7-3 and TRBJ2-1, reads GAGVSQTPSNKVTEKGKYVELRCDPISGHTALYWYRQSLGQGPEFLIYFQGTGAADDSGLPNDRFFAVRPEGSVSTLKIQRTERGDSAVYLCASSLYVFDNEQFFGPGTRLTVL.

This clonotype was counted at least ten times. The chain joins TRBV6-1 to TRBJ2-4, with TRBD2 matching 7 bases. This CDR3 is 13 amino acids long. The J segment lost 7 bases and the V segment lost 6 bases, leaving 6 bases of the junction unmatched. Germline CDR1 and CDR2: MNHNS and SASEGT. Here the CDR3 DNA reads TGTGCCAGCAGAAGCGGGAATCAGAACATTCAGTACTTC. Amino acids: CASRSGNQNIQYF.

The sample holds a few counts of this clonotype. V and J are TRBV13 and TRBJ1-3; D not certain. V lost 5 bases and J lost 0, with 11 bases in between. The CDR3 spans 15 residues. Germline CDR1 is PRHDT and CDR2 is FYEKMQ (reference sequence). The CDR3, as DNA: TGTGCCAGCAGCCCCCTAATCTACTCTGGAAACACCATATATTTT. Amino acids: CASSPLIYSGNTIYF.

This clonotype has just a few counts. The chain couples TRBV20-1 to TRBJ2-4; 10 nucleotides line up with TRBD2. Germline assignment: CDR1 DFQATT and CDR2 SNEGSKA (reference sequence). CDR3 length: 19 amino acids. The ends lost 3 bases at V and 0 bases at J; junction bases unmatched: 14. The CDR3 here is CSASDTGTSAVLAKNIQYF. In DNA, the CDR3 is TGCAGTGCTAGCGACACCGGGACTAGCGCCGTGCTAGCCAAAAACATTCAGTACTTC.

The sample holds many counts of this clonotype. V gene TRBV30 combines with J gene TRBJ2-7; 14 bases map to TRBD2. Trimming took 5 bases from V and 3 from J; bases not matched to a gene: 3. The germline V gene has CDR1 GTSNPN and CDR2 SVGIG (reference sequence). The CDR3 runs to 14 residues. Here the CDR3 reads CAWETSGRVYEQYF. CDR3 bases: TGTGCCTGGGAGACTAGCGGGAGGGTCTACGAGCAGTACTTC.

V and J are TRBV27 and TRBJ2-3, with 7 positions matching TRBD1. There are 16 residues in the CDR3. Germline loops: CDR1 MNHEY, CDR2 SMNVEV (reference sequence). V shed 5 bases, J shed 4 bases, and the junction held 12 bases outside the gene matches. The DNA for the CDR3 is TGTGCCAGCAGTCCTGCGCAACAGGGGAGCGCAGATACGCAGTATTTT. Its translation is CASSPAQQGSADTQYF.

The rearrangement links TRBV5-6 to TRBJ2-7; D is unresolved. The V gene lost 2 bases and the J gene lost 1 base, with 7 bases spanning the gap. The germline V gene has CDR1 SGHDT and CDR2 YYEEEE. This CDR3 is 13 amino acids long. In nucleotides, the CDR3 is TGTGCCAGCAGCTTTCCAGATTCCTACGAGCAGTACTTC. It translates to CASSFPDSYEQYF.

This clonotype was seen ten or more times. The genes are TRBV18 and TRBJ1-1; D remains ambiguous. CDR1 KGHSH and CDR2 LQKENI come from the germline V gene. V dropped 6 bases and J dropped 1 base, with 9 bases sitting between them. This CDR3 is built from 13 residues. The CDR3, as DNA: TGTGCCAGCTCGCTCACTACGAACACTGAAGCTTTCTTT. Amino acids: CASSLTTNTEAFF.

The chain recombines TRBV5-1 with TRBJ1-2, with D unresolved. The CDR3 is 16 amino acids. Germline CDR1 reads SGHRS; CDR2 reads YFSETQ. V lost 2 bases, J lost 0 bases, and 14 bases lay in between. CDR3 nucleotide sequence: TGCGCCAGCAGCTTAGTTTCGGTCGGGGCTAACTATGGCTACACCTTC. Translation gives CASSLVSVGANYGYTF.

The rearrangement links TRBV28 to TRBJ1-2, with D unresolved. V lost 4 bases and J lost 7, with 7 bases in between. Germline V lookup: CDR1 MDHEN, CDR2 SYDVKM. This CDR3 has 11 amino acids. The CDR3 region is CASSSRSGYTF. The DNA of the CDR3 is TGTGCCAGCAGTTCCCGAAGTGGCTACACCTTC.

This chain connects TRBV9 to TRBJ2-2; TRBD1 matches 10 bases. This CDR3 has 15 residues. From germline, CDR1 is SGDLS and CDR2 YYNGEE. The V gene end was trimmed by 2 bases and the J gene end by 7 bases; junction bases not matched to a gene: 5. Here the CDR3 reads CASSVTGTGVGELFF. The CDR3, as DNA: TGTGCCAGCAGCGTCACCGGGACAGGGGTCGGGGAGCTGTTTTTT.

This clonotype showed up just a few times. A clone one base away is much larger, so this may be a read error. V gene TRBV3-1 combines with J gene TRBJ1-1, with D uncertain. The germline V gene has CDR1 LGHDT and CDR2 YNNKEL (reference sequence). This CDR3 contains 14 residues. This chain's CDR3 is CVSNRMGFNTEAFF. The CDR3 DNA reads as TGTGTCAGCAACCGGATGGGCTTCAACACTGAAGCTTTCTTT.

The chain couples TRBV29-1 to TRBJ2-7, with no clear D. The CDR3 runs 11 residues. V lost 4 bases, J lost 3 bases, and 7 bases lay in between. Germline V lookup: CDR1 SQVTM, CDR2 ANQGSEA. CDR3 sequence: CSVAGFYEQYF. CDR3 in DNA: TGCAGCGTTGCCGGGTTCTACGAGCAGTACTTC.

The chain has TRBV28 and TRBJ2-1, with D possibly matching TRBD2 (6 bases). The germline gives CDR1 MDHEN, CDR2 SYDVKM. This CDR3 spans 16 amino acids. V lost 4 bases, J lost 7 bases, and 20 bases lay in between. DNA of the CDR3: TGTGCCAGCAGTTCGGGACTCCGCGGAGTGGGGAATGAGCAGTTCTTC. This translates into CASSSGLRGVGNEQFF.

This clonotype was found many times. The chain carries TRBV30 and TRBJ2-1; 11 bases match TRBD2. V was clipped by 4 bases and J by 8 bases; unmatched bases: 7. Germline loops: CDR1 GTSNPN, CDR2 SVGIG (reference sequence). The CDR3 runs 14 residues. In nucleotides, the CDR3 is TGTGCCTGGAAAACTAGCGGGAGAAGTGATGAGCAGTTCTTC. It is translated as CAWKTSGRSDEQFF.

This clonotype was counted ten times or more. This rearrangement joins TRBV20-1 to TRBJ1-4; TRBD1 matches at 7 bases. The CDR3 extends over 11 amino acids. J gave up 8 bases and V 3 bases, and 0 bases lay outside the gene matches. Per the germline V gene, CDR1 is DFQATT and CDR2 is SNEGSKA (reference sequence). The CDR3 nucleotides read TGCAGTGCTAGGACAGGGGAAAAACTGTTTTTT. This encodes CSARTGEKLFF.

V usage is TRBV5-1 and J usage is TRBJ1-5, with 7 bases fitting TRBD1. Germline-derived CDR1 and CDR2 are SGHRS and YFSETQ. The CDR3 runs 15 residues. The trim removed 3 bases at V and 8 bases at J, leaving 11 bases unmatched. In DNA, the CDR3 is TGCGCCAGCAGCTGCAGAGGGACAGCCCAAAAGCCCCAGCATTTT. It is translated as CASSCRGTAQKPQHF.

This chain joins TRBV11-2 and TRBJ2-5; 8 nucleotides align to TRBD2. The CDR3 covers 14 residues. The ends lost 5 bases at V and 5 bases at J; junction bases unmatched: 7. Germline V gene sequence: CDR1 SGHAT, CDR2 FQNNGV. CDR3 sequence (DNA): TGTGCCAGCAGCGCCCCCGGGGGGGTTGAGACCCAGTACTTC. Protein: CASSAPGGVETQYF.

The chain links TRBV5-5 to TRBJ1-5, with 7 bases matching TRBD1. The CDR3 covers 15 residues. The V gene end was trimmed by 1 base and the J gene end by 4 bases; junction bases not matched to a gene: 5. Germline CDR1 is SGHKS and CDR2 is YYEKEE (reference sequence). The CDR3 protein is CASSLSGTANQPQHF. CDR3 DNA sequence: TGTGCCAGCAGCTTGTCTGGGACAGCAAATCAGCCCCAGCATTTT.

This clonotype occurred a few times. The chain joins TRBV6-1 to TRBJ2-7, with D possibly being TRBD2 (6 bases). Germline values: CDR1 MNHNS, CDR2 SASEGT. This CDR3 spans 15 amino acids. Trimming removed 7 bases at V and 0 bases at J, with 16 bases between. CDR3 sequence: CASTREEGSSYEQYF. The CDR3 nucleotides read TGTGCCAGCACCAGAGAGGAGGGCAGCTCCTACGAGCAGTACTTC.

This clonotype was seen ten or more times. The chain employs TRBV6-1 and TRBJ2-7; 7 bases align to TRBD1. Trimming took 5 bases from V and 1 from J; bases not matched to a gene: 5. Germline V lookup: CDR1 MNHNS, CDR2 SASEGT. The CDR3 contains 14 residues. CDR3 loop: CASSPGQLSYEQYF. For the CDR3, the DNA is TGTGCCAGCAGTCCGGGACAGCTTTCCTACGAGCAGTACTTC.

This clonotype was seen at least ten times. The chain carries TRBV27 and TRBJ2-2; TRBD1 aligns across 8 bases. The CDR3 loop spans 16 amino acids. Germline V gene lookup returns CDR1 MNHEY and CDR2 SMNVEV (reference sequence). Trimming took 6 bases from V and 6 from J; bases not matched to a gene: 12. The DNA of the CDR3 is TGTGCCAGCAGGGGGACAGGTTTATCATATTCCGGGGAGCTGTTTTTT. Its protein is CASRGTGLSYSGELFF.

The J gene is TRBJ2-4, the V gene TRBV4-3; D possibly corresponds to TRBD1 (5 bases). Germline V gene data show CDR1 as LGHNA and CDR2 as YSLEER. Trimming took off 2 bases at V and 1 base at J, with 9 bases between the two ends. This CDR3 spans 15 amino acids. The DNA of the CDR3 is TGCGCCAGCAGCCAATCTGGGGCTGCCAAAAACATTCAGTACTTC. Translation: CASSQSGAAKNIQYF.